The entry below describes one T cell receptor beta chain. This sample is part of a study of monozygotic twins with inflammatory bowel disease. With roughly 16 and 10 cycles respectively, two nested PCRs were carried out on TCRalpha and TCRbeta cDNA. TCRdb re-called the 5' RACE reads and catalogs CDR3 proteins one per entry, DNA excluded. This sample contains about 300,000 distinct CDR3 sequences. Germline values: CDR1 SNHLY, CDR2 FYNNEI. The CDR3 has 15 residues. The clonotype was recovered from a human donor with ulcerative colitis or Crohn's disease, or a healthy co-twin of an affected twin (not recorded which). V and J are TRBV2 and TRBJ1-2; TCRdb's D call, TRBD1, is unchecked because there is no DNA. The specimen sequenced was blood. The CDR3 reads CASSEGQGRLYGYTF.